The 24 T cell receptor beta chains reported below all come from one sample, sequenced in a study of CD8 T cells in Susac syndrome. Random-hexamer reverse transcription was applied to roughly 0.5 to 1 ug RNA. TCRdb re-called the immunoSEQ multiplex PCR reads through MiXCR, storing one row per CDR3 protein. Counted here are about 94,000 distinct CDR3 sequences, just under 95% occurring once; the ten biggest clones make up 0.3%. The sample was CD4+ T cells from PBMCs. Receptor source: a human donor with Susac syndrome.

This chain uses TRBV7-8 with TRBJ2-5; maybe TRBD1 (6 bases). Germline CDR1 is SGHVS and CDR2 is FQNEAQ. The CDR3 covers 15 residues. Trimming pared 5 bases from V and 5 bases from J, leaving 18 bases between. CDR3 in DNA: TGTGCCAGCAGCCCACCAGGCAGGGGAGTGGAGACCCAGTACTTC. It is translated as CASSPPGRGVETQYF. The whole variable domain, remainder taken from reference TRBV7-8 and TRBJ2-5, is GAGVSQSPRYKVAKRGQDVALRCDPISGHVSLFWYQQALGQGPEFLTYFQNEAQLDKSGLPSDRFFAERPEGSVSTLKIQRTQQEDSAVYLCASSPPGRGVETQYFGPGTRLLVL.

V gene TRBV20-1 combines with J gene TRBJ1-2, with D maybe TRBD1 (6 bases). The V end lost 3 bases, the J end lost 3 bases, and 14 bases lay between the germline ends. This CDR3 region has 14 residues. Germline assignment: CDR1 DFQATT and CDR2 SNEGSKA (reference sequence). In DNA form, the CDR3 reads TGCAGTGCTAGCTACCGGGGGGGGCACTATGGCTACACCTTC. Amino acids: CSASYRGGHYGYTF.

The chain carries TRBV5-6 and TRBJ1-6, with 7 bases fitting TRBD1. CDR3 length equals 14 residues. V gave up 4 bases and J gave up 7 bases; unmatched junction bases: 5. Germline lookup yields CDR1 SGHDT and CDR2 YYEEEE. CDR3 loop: CASSKTGTNSPLHF. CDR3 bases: TGTGCCAGCAGCAAGACAGGGACCAATTCACCCCTCCACTTT. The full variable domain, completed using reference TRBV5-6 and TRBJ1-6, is DAGVTQSPTHLIKTRGQQVTLRCSPKSGHDTVSWYQQALGQGPQFIFQYYEEEERQRGNFPDRFSGHQFPNYSSELNVNALLLGDSALYLCASSKTGTNSPLHFGNGTRLTVT.

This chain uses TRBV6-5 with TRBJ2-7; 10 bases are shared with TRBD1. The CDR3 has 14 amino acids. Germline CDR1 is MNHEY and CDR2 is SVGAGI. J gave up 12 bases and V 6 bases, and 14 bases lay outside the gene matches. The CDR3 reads CASSSRDRGLRMYF. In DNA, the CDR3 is TGTGCCAGCAGCAGCCGGGACAGGGGCCTTCGTATGTACTTC.

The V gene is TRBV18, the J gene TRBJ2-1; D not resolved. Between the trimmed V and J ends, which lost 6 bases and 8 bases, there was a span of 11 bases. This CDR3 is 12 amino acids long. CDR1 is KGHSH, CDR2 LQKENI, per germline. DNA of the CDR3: TGTGCCAGCTCGCTCGCTAGTGATGAGCAGTTCTTC. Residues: CASSLASDEQFF.

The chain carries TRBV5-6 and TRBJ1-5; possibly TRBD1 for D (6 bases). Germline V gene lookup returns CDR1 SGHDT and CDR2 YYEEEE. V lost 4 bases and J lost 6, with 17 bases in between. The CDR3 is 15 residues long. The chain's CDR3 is CASSMGAILAQPQHF. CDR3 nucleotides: TGTGCCAGCAGCATGGGGGCAATATTGGCTCAGCCCCAGCATTTT.

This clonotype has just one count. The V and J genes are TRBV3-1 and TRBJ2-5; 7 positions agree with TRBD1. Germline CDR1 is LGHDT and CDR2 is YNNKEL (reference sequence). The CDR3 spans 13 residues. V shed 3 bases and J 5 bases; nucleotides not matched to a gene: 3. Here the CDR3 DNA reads TGTGCCAGCAGCCAGGGACAGTGGGAGACCCAGTACTTC. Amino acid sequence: CASSQGQWETQYF.

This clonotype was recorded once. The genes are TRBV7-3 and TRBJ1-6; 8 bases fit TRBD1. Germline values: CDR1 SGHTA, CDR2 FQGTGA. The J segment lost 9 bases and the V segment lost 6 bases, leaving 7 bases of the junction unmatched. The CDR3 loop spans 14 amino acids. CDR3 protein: CASSSGTGSSPLHF. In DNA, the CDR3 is TGTGCCAGCAGTTCCGGGACAGGCTCTTCACCCCTCCACTTT.

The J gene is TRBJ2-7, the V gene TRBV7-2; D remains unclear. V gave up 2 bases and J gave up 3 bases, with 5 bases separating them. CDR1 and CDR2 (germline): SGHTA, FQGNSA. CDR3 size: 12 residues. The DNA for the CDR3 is TGTGCCAGCAGCTTAATCTACTACGAGCAGTACTTC. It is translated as CASSLIYYEQYF.

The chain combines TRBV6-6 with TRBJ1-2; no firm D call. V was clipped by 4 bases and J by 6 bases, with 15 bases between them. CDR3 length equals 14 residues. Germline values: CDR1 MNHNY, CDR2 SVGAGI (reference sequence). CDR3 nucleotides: TGTGCCAGCAGTTTAAACGGGCGTCCGGATGGCTACACCTTC. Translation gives CASSLNGRPDGYTF.

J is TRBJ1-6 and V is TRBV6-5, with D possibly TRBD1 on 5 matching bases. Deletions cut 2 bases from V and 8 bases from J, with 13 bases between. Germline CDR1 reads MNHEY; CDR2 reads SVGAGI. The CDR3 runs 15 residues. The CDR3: CASSYQPRGDSPLHF. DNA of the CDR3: TGTGCCAGCAGTTACCAGCCGCGAGGGGATTCACCCCTCCACTTT.

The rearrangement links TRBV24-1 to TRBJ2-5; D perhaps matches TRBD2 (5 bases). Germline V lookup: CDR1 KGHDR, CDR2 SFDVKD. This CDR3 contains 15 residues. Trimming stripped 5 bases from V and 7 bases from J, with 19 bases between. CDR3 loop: CATSVDGVQGGTQYF. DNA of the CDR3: TGTGCCACCAGTGTCGACGGGGTCCAAGGTGGGACCCAGTACTTC.

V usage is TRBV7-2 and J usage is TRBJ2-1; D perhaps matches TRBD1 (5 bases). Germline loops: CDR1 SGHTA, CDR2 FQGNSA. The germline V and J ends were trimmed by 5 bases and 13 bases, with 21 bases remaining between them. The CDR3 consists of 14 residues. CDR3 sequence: CASSPSRPLQGQFF. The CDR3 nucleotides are TGTGCCAGCAGCCCCTCCCGTCCCCTTCAGGGTCAGTTCTTC.

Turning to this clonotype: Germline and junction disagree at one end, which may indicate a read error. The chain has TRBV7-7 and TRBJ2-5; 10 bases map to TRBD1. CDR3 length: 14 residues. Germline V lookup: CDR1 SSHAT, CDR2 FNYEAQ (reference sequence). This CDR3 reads CASSVDRGSETQYF. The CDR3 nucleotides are TGTGCTAGCAGCGTGGACAGGGGGTCGGAGACCCAGTACTTC.

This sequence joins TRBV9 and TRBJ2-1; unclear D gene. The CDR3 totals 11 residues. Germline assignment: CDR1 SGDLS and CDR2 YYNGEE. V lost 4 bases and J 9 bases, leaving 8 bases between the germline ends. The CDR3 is CASSTVTEQFF. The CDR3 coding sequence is TGTGCCAGCAGCACCGTAACTGAGCAGTTCTTC.

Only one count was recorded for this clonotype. CDR3: CASSELVSLQVELFF. Here the CDR3 DNA reads TGTGCCAGCAGTGAGTTGGTCAGCCTTCAAGTGGAACTGTTTTTT. The V call is TRBV2, the J call TRBJ1-4; no firm D call. The V and J ends lost 3 bases and 12 bases respectively, with 20 bases between them. The length of the CDR3 is 15 residues. CDR1 is SNHLY, CDR2 FYNNEI, per germline.

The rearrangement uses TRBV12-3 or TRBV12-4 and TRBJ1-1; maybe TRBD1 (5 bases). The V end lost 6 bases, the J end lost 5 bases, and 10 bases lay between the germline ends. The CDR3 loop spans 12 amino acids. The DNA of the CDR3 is TGTGCCAGCAGCATCGGGGGGACTGAAGCTTTCTTT. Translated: CASSIGGTEAFF.

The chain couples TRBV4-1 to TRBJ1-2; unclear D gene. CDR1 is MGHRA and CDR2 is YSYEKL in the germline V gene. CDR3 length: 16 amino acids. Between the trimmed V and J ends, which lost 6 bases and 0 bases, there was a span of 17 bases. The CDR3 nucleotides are TGCGCCAGCAGTCCGATTTCAAGCAACGCTAACTATGGCTACACCTTC. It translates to CASSPISSNANYGYTF.

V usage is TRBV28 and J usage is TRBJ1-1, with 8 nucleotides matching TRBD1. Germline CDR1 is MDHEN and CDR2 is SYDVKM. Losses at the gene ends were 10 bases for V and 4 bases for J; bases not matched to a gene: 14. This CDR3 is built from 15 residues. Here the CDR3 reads CAILGTGDEGTEAFF. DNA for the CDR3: TGTGCCATCCTCGGGACAGGAGATGAGGGCACTGAAGCTTTCTTT. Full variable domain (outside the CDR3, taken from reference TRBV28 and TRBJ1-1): DVKVTQSSRYLVKRTGEKVFLECVQDMDHENMFWYRQDPGLGLRLIYFSYDVKMKEKGDIPEGYSVSREKKERFSLILESASTNQTSMYLCAILGTGDEGTEAFFGQGTRLTVV.

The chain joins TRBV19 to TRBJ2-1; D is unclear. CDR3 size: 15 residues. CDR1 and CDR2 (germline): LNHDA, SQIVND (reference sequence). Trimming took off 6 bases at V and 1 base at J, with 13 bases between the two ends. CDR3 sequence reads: CASSPTPGSYNEQFF. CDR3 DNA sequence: TGTGCCAGTAGCCCCACCCCGGGTTCCTACAATGAGCAGTTCTTC.

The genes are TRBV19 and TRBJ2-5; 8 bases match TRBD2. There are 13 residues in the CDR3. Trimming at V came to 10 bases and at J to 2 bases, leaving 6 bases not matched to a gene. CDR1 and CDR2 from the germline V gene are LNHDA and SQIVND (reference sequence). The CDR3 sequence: CATGGGRQETQYF. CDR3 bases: TGTGCCACCGGCGGGGGGAGGCAAGAGACCCAGTACTTC. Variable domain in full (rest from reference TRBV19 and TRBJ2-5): DGGITQSPKYLFRKEGQNVTLSCEQNLNHDAMYWYRQDPGQGLRLIYYSQIVNDFQKGDIAEGYSVSREKKESFPLTVTSAQKNPTAFYLCATGGGRQETQYFGPGTRLLVL.

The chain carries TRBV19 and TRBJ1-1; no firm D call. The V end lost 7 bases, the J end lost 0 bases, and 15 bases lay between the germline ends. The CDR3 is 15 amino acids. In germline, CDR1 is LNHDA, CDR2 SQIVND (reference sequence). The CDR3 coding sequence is TGTGCCAGTAACGGAAGGGAAGGAATGAACACTGAAGCTTTCTTT. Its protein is CASNGREGMNTEAFF.

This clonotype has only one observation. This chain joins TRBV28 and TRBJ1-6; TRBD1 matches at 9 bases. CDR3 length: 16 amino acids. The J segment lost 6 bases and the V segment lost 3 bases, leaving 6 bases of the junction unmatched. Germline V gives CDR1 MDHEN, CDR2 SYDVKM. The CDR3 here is CASSLDRGNTNSPLHF. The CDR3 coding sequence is TGTGCCAGCAGTTTGGACAGGGGAAACACTAATTCACCCCTCCACTTT.

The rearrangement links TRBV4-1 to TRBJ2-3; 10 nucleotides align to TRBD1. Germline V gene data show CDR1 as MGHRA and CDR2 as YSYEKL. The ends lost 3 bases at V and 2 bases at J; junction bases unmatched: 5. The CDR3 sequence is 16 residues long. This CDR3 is CASSQARQGATDTQYF. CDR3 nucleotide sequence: TGCGCCAGCAGCCAGGCCAGACAGGGGGCCACAGATACGCAGTATTTT.